This T cell receptor (beta chain) is drawn from a study of blood T cell repertoires in COVID-19 (dated by TCRdb to the early 2020s). General notes on the study: The collaborator samples originated in the United States, Italy and Spain and spanned the acute and convalescent phases of COVID-19. The material from the prospective study consisted of cDNA or gDNA derived from T cells, B-cell-depleted T cells, or PBMCs. Subjects who had been exposed to COVID-19, were actively infected with it, or had recovered from it provided the deeply sampled blood TCRbeta repertoires that made up the dataset. The repertoires were released in a freely available public database intended as a resource for research on the immune response to SARS-CoV-2. Samples were obtained from the ongoing ImmuneRACE study (first 160 participants) and from 1,000 to 1,500 subjects provided by 6 global collaborators. A de-identified subject ID, COVID-19 status, age in years and sex were almost always included in the sample metadata. Where available, HLA class I and class II types were obtained from metadata supplied by the sample provider rather than from assay-based typing. The paper as a whole reports these results and caveats: The amount of clinical and demographic metadata varied by source and participant and was provided uncurated.

The immunoSEQ Assay, a bias-controlled multiplex PCR, was used to amplify TCRbeta CDR3 regions from genomic DNA. Processing in the source paper ran as follows. Nucleated cell counts per sample were estimated from amplification of reference gene primers within the assay. To quantify the absolute abundance of each unique TCRbeta CDR3 rearrangement, sequence reads were collapsed and filtered. Productive Simpson clonality was computed per sample as the square root of Simpson's diversity index over productive rearrangements. TCRdb carries this immuneACCESS record with in-frame sequences only. Its versions omit some clonotypes, under half of them owing to an unresolved V gene in the studies checked, with the rest unexplained. The V and J calls and clone size were taken over from that table, and D and trimming were inferred from the DNA. Within this sample are some 70,000 clones, with over 70% of them counted one time only. The top ten hold roughly 12% of the sample.

Remarks on this clone: This clone's antigen is unknown. Per-base quality was not reported, and no clone a single base away is much larger than it.

The collaborating institutions used their own protocols to collect whole blood in K2EDTA tubes. For TCRbeta analysis, collaborators shipped samples in one of three forms: frozen whole blood, isolated PBMCs, or DNA extracted from either of those sample types. V and J lose 6 bases and 4 bases, and a span of 12 bases separates them. The CDR3 starts with the cysteine, ends with the phenylalanine, and has 14 residues. Only the CDR3 portion is preserved as DNA: 42 bases, with reading frame beginning at the first base. Reading the germline V gene gives CDR1 MRHNA and CDR2 SNTAGT. The source is a human donor in a cohort sampled during active COVID-19. Input material: peripheral blood. In this chain, TRBV6-4 is recombined with TRBJ2-2; perhaps TRBD1 is the D gene, with 6 bases matching. The nucleotide sequence reads TGTGCCAGCAGCCTGGACAGAGGCACCGGGGAGCTGTTTTTT. It translates to CASSLDRGTGELFF.